This T cell receptor (beta chain) was identified during a study of human T cells and chemical hapten exposure. Study background: DPC at 0.01% went onto the upper back in patch tests, read at 6 days.

The library attached unique molecular identifiers to individual cDNA molecules. TCRdb ran MiXCR on the RACE reads and lists one entry per CDR3 protein. Among more than 70,000 distinct CDR3 sequences listed, 8.5% were seen once. Trimming removed 5 bases from V and 2 bases from J; junction bases left unmatched: 8. The germline CDR1 and CDR2 sequences are SQVTM and ANQGSEA. The CDR3 totals 15 residues. Stated time point: pre-sensitization, week 0. Noted treatment: therapeutic diphenylcyclopropenone sensitization with weekly scalp DPC. Only after blood had been drawn was each patch test applied. The rearrangement joins TRBV29-1 to TRBJ2-1, with 8 bases lining up with TRBD1. The clonotype originates from a man between 35 and 55 years old with alopecia areata. Some clones in this sample may be carry-over from other donors' samples. The sequencing here drew on whole blood, taken in connection with sensitization to the hapten diphenylcyclopropenone (DPC). CDR3 in DNA: TGCAGCGTTCGGACGGACAGGGCAACCTACAATGAGCAGTTCTTC. Protein product: CSVRTDRATYNEQFF.